This entry lists 30 T cell receptor beta chains sequenced from one sample in a study of shared clonotypes between healthy human individuals. The assay was immunoSEQ multiplex PCR, and TCRdb's table has in-frame clones only and misses some. Of around 200,000 clones in the sample, over 80% were seen once. Sequenced input: naive CD4+ T cells sorted from blood. The subset: CD45RA+ positively selected. These receptors were taken from a woman in her 30s in good health.

This sequence joins TRBV19 and TRBJ1-1; 9 bases align to TRBD1. V lost 4 bases, J lost 1 base, and 4 bases stayed unmatched. Germline CDR1 LNHDA, CDR2 SQIVND (reference sequence). The CDR3 contains 15 residues. Here the CDR3 DNA reads TGTGCCAGTAGTACTACGGGACAGGGGAACACTGAAGCTTTCTTT. It encodes CASSTTGQGNTEAFF.

The chain uses TRBV19 and TRBJ2-7, with TRBD1 matching over 7 bases. CDR3 length equals 13 residues. The V gene end was trimmed by 10 bases and the J gene end by 3 bases; junction bases not matched to a gene: 9. Germline V gene lookup returns CDR1 LNHDA and CDR2 SQIVND (reference sequence). The CDR3 loop reads CATSGGRVYEQYF. The CDR3 DNA reads TGTGCCACCTCAGGGGGAAGGGTCTACGAGCAGTACTTC.

This chain uses TRBV29-1 with TRBJ1-1; D remains ambiguous. This CDR3 has 14 residues. V was shortened by 8 bases and J by 2 bases, with 18 bases between the two germline ends. Germline V gene data show CDR1 as SQVTM and CDR2 as ANQGSEA. Here the CDR3 DNA reads TGCAGCTCAACCCCCCGGTTGATAAACACTGAAGCTTTCTTT. Protein product: CSSTPRLINTEAFF.

CDR3 nucleotide sequence: TGTGCCACCAAGACACTGGCCTCTGGAAACACCATATATTTT. This gives the protein CATKTLASGNTIYF. The chain uses TRBV15 and TRBJ1-3; D is undetermined. The CDR3 has 14 amino acids. Trimming took 7 bases from V and 0 from J, leaving 10 bases between them. Germline-derived CDR1 and CDR2 are LNHNV and YYDKDF (reference sequence).

The rearrangement links TRBV19 to TRBJ1-6; 8 bases agree with TRBD1. Germline lookup yields CDR1 LNHDA and CDR2 SQIVND (reference sequence). The CDR3 spans 15 residues. V lost 10 bases, J lost 8 bases, and 13 bases stayed unmatched. The CDR3 here is CATKLTGGKDSPLHF. CDR3 DNA: TGTGCCACCAAACTAACAGGGGGTAAGGATTCACCCCTCCACTTT.

The chain couples TRBV2 to TRBJ1-5, with TRBD1 as a possible D gene (6 bases). The CDR3 loop spans 12 amino acids. Germline lookup yields CDR1 SNHLY and CDR2 FYNNEI. The V and J ends lost 8 bases and 2 bases respectively, with 7 bases between them. CDR3 DNA sequence: TGTGCCAGCTCAGGGGGCAATCAGCCCCAGCATTTT. It translates to CASSGGNQPQHF.

In nucleotides, the CDR3 is TGCAGCGTTGGTGTAGCGGGAGTTAATGAGCAGTACTTC. Protein: CSVGVAGVNEQYF. The chain employs TRBV29-1 and TRBJ2-7, with TRBD2 matching over 9 bases. Germline loops: CDR1 SQVTM, CDR2 ANQGSEA. Trimming at V came to 4 bases and at J to 7 bases, leaving 8 bases not matched to a gene. CDR3 length equals 13 residues.

The chain recombines TRBV10-3 with TRBJ1-3; TRBD1 matches at 7 bases. The CDR3 has 13 amino acids. Unmatched junction bases numbered 5, after V lost 8 bases and J lost 4 bases. Germline CDR1 reads ENHRY; CDR2 reads SYGVKD. The CDR3 is CAISQGFGNTIYF. CDR3 sequence (DNA): TGTGCCATCTCACAGGGGTTCGGAAACACCATATATTTT.

The rearrangement uses TRBV11-3 and TRBJ2-7; 7 bases are shared with TRBD1. The V gene end was trimmed by 8 bases and the J gene end by 5 bases; junction bases not matched to a gene: 9. The germline V gene has CDR1 SGHNT and CDR2 YENEEA. The CDR3 totals 13 residues. CDR3: CASGLGGRNEQYF. The CDR3 DNA is TGTGCCAGCGGATTAGGGGGCCGGAACGAGCAGTACTTC.

The chain joins TRBV5-5 to TRBJ2-7; the D gene is possibly TRBD1 (6 bases). V lost 4 bases and J 3 bases, leaving 23 bases between the germline ends. The CDR3 is 17 amino acids. CDR1 and CDR2 (germline): SGHKS, YYEKEE (reference sequence). This CDR3 reads CASSLPLSRDKYYEQYF. DNA for the CDR3: TGTGCCAGCAGCCTCCCACTAAGCCGGGACAAATACTACGAGCAGTACTTC.

The chain links TRBV7-9 to TRBJ2-1; 7 bases line up with TRBD1. Germline V gene sequence: CDR1 SEHNR, CDR2 FQNEAQ (reference sequence). The CDR3 extends over 13 amino acids. V shed 8 bases and J 6 bases; nucleotides not matched to a gene: 7. The CDR3 reads CASVGQLGNEQFF. CDR3 bases: TGTGCCAGCGTGGGACAGTTAGGCAATGAGCAGTTCTTC.

The CDR3 sequence: CASSFPGGRDSGNTIYF. In nucleotides, the CDR3 is TGTGCCAGCAGTTTCCCCGGGGGACGGGACTCTGGAAACACCATATATTTT. The V gene is TRBV28, the J gene TRBJ1-3, with D possibly matching TRBD1 (5 bases). CDR3 size: 17 residues. Germline assignment: CDR1 MDHEN and CDR2 SYDVKM. Deletions cut 3 bases from V and 0 bases from J, with 15 bases between.

The chain uses TRBV28 and TRBJ1-2; no reliable D call. Germline V gene lookup returns CDR1 MDHEN and CDR2 SYDVKM. This CDR3 spans 13 amino acids. The V gene lost 7 bases and the J gene lost 3 bases, with 12 bases spanning the gap. CDR3 bases: TGTGCCAGCACTCTTTTAACTGACTATGGCTACACCTTC. Protein sequence: CASTLLTDYGYTF.

The V gene is TRBV7-8, the J gene TRBJ2-7; 9 bases are shared with TRBD1. The CDR3 runs 14 residues. V shed 5 bases and J 2 bases; nucleotides not matched to a gene: 4. Germline loops: CDR1 SGHVS, CDR2 FQNEAQ. CDR3 bases: TGTGCCAGCAGCAGAAGGGACAGGGCCTACGAGCAGTACTTC. Amino acid sequence: CASSRRDRAYEQYF.

The rearrangement uses TRBV5-1 and TRBJ2-3, with 10 bases identical to TRBD2. Losses at the gene ends were 0 bases for V and 6 bases for J; bases not matched to a gene: 4. Germline assignment: CDR1 SGHRS and CDR2 YFSETQ. This CDR3 has 15 residues. The CDR3, as DNA: TGCGCCAGCAGCTTGGCCGGGACTAGCGTGGATACGCAGTATTTT. Translating it yields CASSLAGTSVDTQYF.

The V and J genes are TRBV28 and TRBJ2-5; tentatively, D is TRBD2 (6 bases). The J call may be faulty, since TRBJ2-7 better matches the DNA end. The germline V gene encodes CDR1 MDHEN and CDR2 SYDVKM. The CDR3 has 13 residues. The CDR3 sequence is CASRGTERYEQYF. The DNA of the CDR3 is TGTGCCAGCAGGGGGACTGAAAGGTACGAGCAGTACTTC.

The count of this clone is one. The rearrangement uses TRBV20-1 and TRBJ2-7; no clear D. The V end was cut by 3 bases, the J end by 5 bases, with 8 bases between. This CDR3 has 11 residues. Germline CDR1 reads DFQATT; CDR2 reads SNEGSKA (reference sequence). Here the CDR3 reads CSASLLNEQYF. The CDR3 nucleotides read TGCAGTGCTAGTCTGTTGAACGAGCAGTACTTC.

This clone was seen only once. The rearrangement joins TRBV6-6 to TRBJ1-4; weak D call: TRBD1 (6 bases). V lost 5 bases to trimming and J lost 7 bases, with 14 bases between them. This CDR3 has 14 residues. Germline V gives CDR1 MNHNY, CDR2 SVGAGI (reference sequence). The CDR3 DNA follows: TGTGCCAGCAGTACGGGGGGGGGCTCTGAAAAACTGTTTTTT. Protein sequence: CASSTGGGSEKLFF.

This clone showed up just once. The chain has TRBV6-6 and TRBJ1-4; D perhaps matches TRBD1 (6 bases). Germline loops: CDR1 MNHNY, CDR2 SVGAGI (reference sequence). Trimming pared 10 bases from V and 4 bases from J, leaving 16 bases between. The CDR3 covers 14 residues. In DNA, the CDR3 is TGTGCCACTGGACGACAGGAATATAATGAAAAACTGTTTTTT. Protein: CATGRQEYNEKLFF.

In nucleotides, the CDR3 is TGCGCCAGCCGACCGGTTTGGGCCAAGGATGAAAAACTGTTTTTT. Translated: CASRPVWAKDEKLFF. The chain uses TRBV4-1 and TRBJ1-4; D gene uncertain. The CDR3 runs 15 residues. Trimming stripped 8 bases from V and 6 bases from J, with 19 bases between. Germline CDR1 MGHRA, CDR2 YSYEKL.

V is TRBV27 and J is TRBJ2-3, with 7 nucleotides matching TRBD2. The CDR3 is made up of 14 amino acids. V lost 0 bases to trimming and J lost 6 bases; unmatched junction nucleotides: 3. Per the germline V gene, CDR1 is MNHEY and CDR2 is SMNVEV (reference sequence). The CDR3 here is CASSLSTSEDTQYF. CDR3 nucleotide sequence: TGTGCCAGCAGTTTATCAACTAGCGAGGATACGCAGTATTTT.

V usage is TRBV28 and J usage is TRBJ2-7; 8 bases agree with TRBD2. Trimming removed 8 bases from V and 4 bases from J; junction bases left unmatched: 7. The CDR3 spans 13 residues. Germline V gives CDR1 MDHEN, CDR2 SYDVKM. CDR3 sequence: CASLAGQPYEQYF. CDR3 DNA sequence: TGTGCCAGCTTAGCGGGGCAACCTTACGAGCAGTACTTC.

This rearrangement joins TRBV27 to TRBJ2-5; the D gene is possibly TRBD2 (5 bases). The tail of the sequence fits TRBJ2-7 better, so the J call may be wrong. The CDR3 has 13 residues. CDR1 is MNHEY, CDR2 SMNVEV, per germline (reference sequence). CDR3 nucleotides: TGTGCCAGCAGTCGCCGGGATACCTACGAGCAGTACTTC. Protein: CASSRRDTYEQYF.

V is TRBV5-1 and J is TRBJ2-5, with TRBD2 identical over 9 bases. Germline CDR1 reads SGHRS; CDR2 reads YFSETQ. The V gene end was trimmed by 7 bases and the J gene end by 3 bases; junction bases not matched to a gene: 10. This CDR3 contains 15 residues. CDR3 region: CASAVVAGDEETQYF. The CDR3 DNA follows: TGCGCCAGCGCCGTGGTAGCGGGAGATGAAGAGACCCAGTACTTC.

This rearrangement joins TRBV28 to TRBJ2-5, with D perhaps TRBD1 (6 bases). The length of the CDR3 is 16 residues. Looked up from germline, CDR1 is MDHEN and CDR2 is SYDVKM. V was pared by 5 bases and J by 5 bases, with 21 bases between. CDR3 coding DNA: TGTGCCAGCAGTAACCGGGACACCGCTATCCGGGAGACCCAGTACTTC. This sequence encodes CASSNRDTAIRETQYF.

DNA of the CDR3: TGCGCCAGCAGCTTGGTTTCCAGCGGCTACGAGCAGTACTTC. As protein: CASSLVSSGYEQYF. The chain combines TRBV5-1 with TRBJ2-7, with TRBD2 as a possible D gene (5 bases). Per the germline V gene, CDR1 is SGHRS and CDR2 is YFSETQ. This CDR3 comprises 14 residues. The V end lost 0 bases, the J end lost 3 bases, and 10 bases lay between the germline ends.

The chain joins TRBV27 to TRBJ1-2; a possible D gene is TRBD1 (5 bases). The CDR3 extends over 15 amino acids. CDR1 is MNHEY, CDR2 SMNVEV, per germline (reference sequence). The germline V and J ends were trimmed by 5 bases and 2 bases, with 15 bases remaining between them. The CDR3 DNA is TGTGCCAGCAGTCCACAGGAAACTGAAAACTATGGCTACACCTTC. Translated, it gives CASSPQETENYGYTF.

The rearrangement joins TRBV2 to TRBJ2-7, with a weak D call TRBD2 (5 bases). In germline, CDR1 is SNHLY, CDR2 FYNNEI. V shed 4 bases and J shed 4 bases, with 20 bases lying between them. This CDR3 has 16 amino acids. CDR3 sequence: CASSGGLGLAGYEQYF. CDR3 coding DNA: TGTGCCAGCAGTGGCGGGCTGGGTTTAGCCGGGTACGAGCAGTACTTC.

The chain couples TRBV13 to TRBJ1-5, with a possible D match to TRBD1 (6 bases). CDR3 size: 15 residues. Germline assignment: CDR1 PRHDT and CDR2 FYEKMQ (reference sequence). Trimming removed 2 bases from V and 6 bases from J, with 14 bases in between. The CDR3 here is CASSLRGRGPQPQHF. The CDR3, as DNA: TGTGCCAGCAGCTTAAGGGGCAGGGGCCCTCAGCCCCAGCATTTT.

V is TRBV5-1 and J is TRBJ1-1, with D unresolved. V was clipped by 4 bases and J by 0 bases, with 16 bases between them. This CDR3 region has 16 residues. Germline V gene data show CDR1 as SGHRS and CDR2 as YFSETQ. The CDR3 DNA reads as TGCGCCAGCAGCCCCGGATTGCAGCCCATGAACACTGAAGCTTTCTTT. This codes for CASSPGLQPMNTEAFF.